The T cell receptor (beta chain) described here comes from a study of blood T cells in healthy people across ages. The CDR3 extends over 18 amino acids. The ends lost 6 bases at V and 0 bases at J; junction bases unmatched: 13. Germline V CDR1 and CDR2: MNHEY, SMNVEV (reference sequence). Primers used in a second PCR of about 7 to 12 cycles were a sample-barcoded 5' primer and a J-beta primer mix. Every cDNA molecule bore a tag from a template-switch adaptor containing 12 random nucleotides. MiXCR, run by TCRdb on the 5' RACE reads, gives a single entry per CDR3 protein. Of hundreds of thousands of distinct CDR3 sequences listed, 58% were seen once; the top ten hold over 30%.

V gene TRBV27 combines with J gene TRBJ1-5; 8 bases fit TRBD1. This TCR was recovered from a man in his fifties or sixties in good health. Sequencing was done on a sample of blood. The CDR3 here is CASSPGWDRKLSNQPQHF. For the CDR3, the DNA is TGTGCCAGCAGCCCAGGTTGGGACAGGAAACTTAGCAATCAGCCCCAGCATTTT.